This TCR beta chain is from a study of shared clonotypes between healthy human individuals (dated by TCRdb to the early 2020s). About the study as a whole: A couple of women and three men aged 18 to 49 years were included in the cohort. Per donor, leukapheresis produced somewhere between about 0.94 and 9 billion PBMCs. To increase sequencing depth and limit assay-specific biases, different laboratories used diverse techniques to prepare libraries and sequence TCR repertoires. For each donor, three plates each were used for CD4 naive and CD4 memory, two plates were used for CD8 naive, and one plate was used for CD8 memory. Blood TCR repertoires of four to six healthy adults were deeply sequenced to estimate repertoire size and the extent of clonotype sharing between individuals. What the research found in general, with its limitations: About 5% of naive CD4, 3.5% of naive CD8, about 2.4% of memory CD4, and less than 0.45% of memory CD8 clonotypes were shared across a few donors. Based on pairwise subsampling, the degree of clonotype sharing among donors was expected to be affected by sequencing depth. The genetic and exposure-history diversity represented was limited by the small number of donors. Incomplete sequencing was indicated by rarefaction of sorted-subset datasets, despite the large sequencing depth. Naive subsets generally had larger estimated clonotype richness than memory subsets did. Compared with non-shared clonotypes, clonotypes shared by all four sorted-subset donors had higher generation probabilities. Sampling was restricted to blood, and TCR repertoires in tissues likely differ from the TCR repertoires found in blood.

CDR1 and CDR2 (WSHSY, SAAADI) derive from the germline V gene. From its cysteine to its phenylalanine, the CDR3 spans 13 amino acids. Left in the record is the CDR3 DNA by itself, 39 bases read in frame from the first base. V lost 3 bases and J lost 5 bases; the stretch between them is 11 bases long. Using the deep immunoSEQ assay, multiplex PCR amplified TCR CDR3 regions from genomic DNA. Genomic DNA extracted from each cell subset was distributed evenly over all wells of several immunoSEQ 96-well plates, and each plate served as one replicate. For sorted subsets, each replicate PCR was loaded with roughly 0.2 ug genomic DNA, equivalent to some 27,000 T cell genomes. Purified libraries were quantified with a Qubit 3.0 fluorometer, sized on a Bioanalyzer 2100, and re-quantified with the KAPA Library Quantification kit. A separate single-read 150-cycle Illumina NextSeq 550 flow cell was used to sequence each immunoSEQ 96-well plate. The authors' pipeline ran thus. Because the immunoSEQ output included only junctional sequences and no quality scores, the filtering could not be the same as the filtering used for full-length reads. Sequences were annotated with PyIR, a Python wrapper for IgBLAST v1.9, using IMGT germline references to assign V/J genes and CDR3. Reads with weak V/J assignments (E-value above 1e-6), missing CDR3, stop codons, out-of-frame junctions, or ambiguous translated residues were removed. V3J clonotypes were defined by identical inferred V gene, J gene, and CDR3 amino acid sequence. The percentage overlap between two repertoires was calculated by dividing the number of shared unique clonotypes by the size of the smaller repertoire. Three approaches were used to assess repertoire richness: RTK rarefaction, the Chao1 estimator, and Recon v2.1 estimates of unobserved clonotypes. Generation probabilities were computed with OLGA for all TCRbeta clonotypes obtained by the gDNA method from a few donors. In its TCRdb copy, this immuneACCESS table keeps in-frame sequences only and misses some clones. Where compared with another copy, unresolved V genes explain less than half of these, and the others have no known cause. V and J calls and clone size are those listed in that table; D and trimming were worked out from the DNA. This sample is represented by around 580,000 clones; nearly 98% of them were singletons. The ten top clones hold approximately 0.33% of the sample.

On this clone itself: No cognate antigen has been identified for it. Nothing much larger sits one base from this clone, and base qualities are not available.

CD8 naive samples were CD45RO-negative cells positively selected for CCR7, giving a CD45RA+CCR7+ population that excluded TemRA cells. The donors were healthy, HIV-negative adults who had no recently reported acute infections or vaccinations. All donors were Caucasian adults living in Nashville, Tennessee, USA. Blood was obtained by leukapheresis, after which PBMCs were separated by Ficoll-Histopaque density gradient centrifugation and cryopreserved in liquid nitrogen vapor phase. Purity and quantity of every magnetically sorted T cell population were checked by analytical flow cytometry. Genomic DNA was isolated from each sorted fraction and quantified by UV absorbance on a Nanodrop 2000c.

The sequenced sample was naive CD8+ T cells sorted from blood. The sample's cell subset or site label is to be understood as: CD45RA+CCR7+. The TCR was taken from a young man in good health. The chain uses TRBV10-2 and TRBJ2-7; no D gene can be assigned with confidence. In nucleotides, the sequence is TGCGCCAGCAGTGATGGTAACAGCCACGAGCAGTACTTC. This is translated as CASSDGNSHEQYF.